Listed below are T cell receptor beta chains from one sample, sequenced in a study of blood T cell repertoires in COVID-19. Produced via immunoSEQ multiplex PCR; TCRdb's table is partial and in-frame only. Among a few hundred thousand clones, approximately 87% were seen once, and the ten largest hold roughly 2%. Sequenced input: PBMCs or T cells enriched from blood (not recorded which). All receptors derive from a man aged 35 to 55 in a cohort exposed to, infected with or recovered from COVID-19 (not recorded which). The CDR3 runs from the conserved cysteine through the conserved F or W. A D gene is named only where the DNA matches it firmly. Size is omitted from some rows. Given values are once, few, many or a class for expanded clones.

j_call,d_call,clone_size,v_call,cdr3_aa,cdr3_nt
TRBJ1-5,.,.,TRBV27,CASRPKQGVRNQPQHF,TGTGCCAGCAGACCCAAACAGGGCGTTCGCAATCAGCCCCAGCATTTT
TRBJ2-1,TRBD2,.,TRBV4-1,CASSQDPLAGDNEQFF,TGCGCCAGCAGCCAAGATCCGCTAGCGGGTGATAATGAGCAGTTCTTC
TRBJ1-1,.,.,TRBV4-2,CASSRTDMNTEAFF,TGTGCCAGCAGCCGGACAGACATGAACACTGAAGCTTTCTTT
TRBJ2-3,.,.,TRBV5-1,CASSFTGSSTDTQYF,TGCGCCAGCAGCTTTACGGGGTCTTCCACAGATACGCAGTATTTT
TRBJ2-1,TRBD2,.,TRBV19,CASSIDTPLLAGGRNEQFF,TGTGCCAGTAGTATAGATACCCCCCTACTAGCGGGGGGGAGGAATGAGCAGTTCTTC
TRBJ2-1,.,.,TRBV24-1,CATSGRESYVDEQFF,TGTGCCACCAGTGGGCGGGAATCGTATGTGGATGAGCAGTTCTTC
TRBJ2-7,.,.,TRBV5-4,CASSFGALTLPYEQYF,TGTGCCAGCAGCTTTGGGGCATTGACTCTCCCCTACGAGCAGTACTTC
TRBJ1-2,TRBD1,.,TRBV6-1,CASSEGRRTGSGYTF,TGTGCCAGCAGTGAAGGACGTAGGACAGGGAGCGGCTACACCTTC
TRBJ1-4,.,many,TRBV19,CASKRKNEKLFF,TGTGCCAGTAAGAGGAAGAATGAAAAACTGTTTTTT
TRBJ2-3,TRBD1,.,TRBV2,CASSGQGETDTQYF,TGTGCCAGCAGTGGGCAGGGGGAGACAGATACGCAGTATTTT
TRBJ1-1,TRBD1,.,TRBV5-4,CASYTDRGRTEAFF,TGTGCCAGCTACACGGACAGGGGGCGAACTGAAGCTTTCTTT
TRBJ1-1,.,.,TRBV6-6,CASSYGGGGNTEAFF,TGTGCCAGCAGTTACGGTGGGGGCGGTAACACTGAAGCTTTCTTT
TRBJ1-4,.,.,TRBV7-6,CASSPKGANEKLFF,TGTGCCAGCAGCCCAAAGGGGGCTAATGAAAAACTGTTTTTT
TRBJ1-6,TRBD1,.,TRBV18,CASSPTAAGQGGNNSPLHF,TGTGCCAGCTCACCTACAGCCGCCGGACAGGGGGGAAATAATTCACCCCTCCACTTT
TRBJ2-3,TRBD2,.,TRBV18,CASSPLAGDSDTQYF,TGTGCCAGCTCACCACTAGCGGGAGATTCAGATACGCAGTATTTT
TRBJ1-1,.,.,TRBV5-1,CASSSGQPNTEAFF,TGCGCCAGCAGCTCCGGACAGCCGAACACTGAAGCTTTCTTT
TRBJ2-2,.,few,TRBV5-6,CASSLMGGIGELFF,TGTGCCAGCAGCTTGATGGGAGGTATCGGGGAGCTGTTTTTT
TRBJ1-6,.,.,TRBV5-4,CASGGARNSPLHF,TGTGCCAGCGGTGGGGCGCGGAATTCACCCCTCCACTTT
TRBJ2-3,TRBD1,.,TRBV11-2,CARPADREGTDTQYF,TGTGCCAGACCCGCGGACAGGGAGGGCACAGATACGCAGTATTTT
TRBJ1-2,TRBD1,once,TRBV18,CASSKGQGSYGYTF,TGTGCCAGCTCGAAAGGACAGGGTAGCTATGGCTACACCTTC
TRBJ2-6,TRBD1,.,TRBV9,CASSVAQGGNGANVLTF,TGTGCCAGCAGCGTAGCACAGGGGGGTAACGGGGCCAACGTCCTGACTTTC
TRBJ2-3,TRBD1,.,TRBV30,CAWSVGDRVTDTQYF,TGTGCCTGGAGTGTCGGAGACAGGGTCACAGATACGCAGTATTTT
TRBJ2-1,TRBD2,.,TRBV29-1,CSAEPGLAGREQFF,TGCAGCGCGGAACCGGGACTAGCGGGCCGCGAGCAGTTCTTC
TRBJ2-7,TRBD2,.,TRBV2,CASSEMRLAGVREQYF,TGTGCCAGCAGTGAAATGCGTCTAGCGGGAGTTCGGGAGCAGTACTTC